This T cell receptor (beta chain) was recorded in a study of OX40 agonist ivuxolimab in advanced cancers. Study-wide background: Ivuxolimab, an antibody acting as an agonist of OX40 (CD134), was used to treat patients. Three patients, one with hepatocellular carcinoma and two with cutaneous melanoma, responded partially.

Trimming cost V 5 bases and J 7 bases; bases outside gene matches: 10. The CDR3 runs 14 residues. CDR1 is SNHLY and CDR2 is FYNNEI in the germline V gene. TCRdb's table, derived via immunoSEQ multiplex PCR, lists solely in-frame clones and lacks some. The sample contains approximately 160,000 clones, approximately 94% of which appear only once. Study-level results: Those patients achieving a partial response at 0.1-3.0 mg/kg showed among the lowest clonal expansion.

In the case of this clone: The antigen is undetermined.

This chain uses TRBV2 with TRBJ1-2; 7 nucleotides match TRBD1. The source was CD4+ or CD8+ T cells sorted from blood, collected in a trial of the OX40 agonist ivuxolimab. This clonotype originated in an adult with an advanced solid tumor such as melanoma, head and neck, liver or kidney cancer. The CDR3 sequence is CASSRAAGGSGYTF. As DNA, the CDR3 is TGTGCCAGCAGTCGGGCGGCAGGGGGAAGTGGCTACACCTTC.